A selection of T cell receptor beta chains follows, all from one sample in a study of shared clonotypes between healthy human individuals. Profiling relied on immunoSEQ multiplex PCR, and the TCRdb table lists in-frame clones only, not all of them. The sample contains 2 million to 2.5 million clones, just over 90% of which appear only once. The source material was naive CD4+ T cells from PBMCs. The receptors originated from a man aged 18 to 29 in good health. Some clones in this sample may be carry-over from other donors' samples. The CDR3 runs from the conserved cysteine through the conserved F or W. D genes are given only for firm matches. Part of the rows lack a size; the others show once, few, many or a class for expanded clones.

>-|TRBJ2-5|TRBV7-3|-
TGTGCCAGCAGCTTATCAGTATCGGAGACCCAGTACTTC
CASSLSVSETQYF
>TRBD1|TRBJ2-1|TRBV6-1|once
TGTGCCAGCAGTGAGCGGACAGGGGGGGGATGGAATGAGCAGTTCTTC
CASSERTGGGWNEQFF
>TRBD2|TRBJ2-1|TRBV7-8|-
TGTGCCAGCAGCTTAAAAACTAGCGGAAGCTCCTACAATGAGCAGTTCTTC
CASSLKTSGSSYNEQFF
>TRBD1|TRBJ2-1|TRBV5-1|-
TGCGCCAGCAGCGAAGGGGGCCTGTACAATGAGCAGTTCTTC
CASSEGGLYNEQFF
>-|TRBJ2-2|TRBV28|-
TGTGCCAGCAGTTTCGGGACTCCAAAGACCGGGGAGCTGTTTTTT
CASSFGTPKTGELFF
>-|TRBJ2-7|TRBV19|-
TGTGCCAGTAGTATAGTTGTTTCGGGCTACGAGCAGTACTTC
CASSIVVSGYEQYF
>TRBD1|TRBJ1-5|TRBV5-1|-
TGCGCCAGCAGCTTGATACCGGCGGGACAGGGGAATCAGCCCCAGCATTTT
CASSLIPAGQGNQPQHF
>TRBD1|TRBJ2-7|TRBV30|-
TGTGCCTGGAGTGGCCGGGACAGCGCTTACGAGCAGTACTTC
CAWSGRDSAYEQYF
>-|TRBJ1-4|TRBV6-5|-
TGTGCCAGCGCACAGACCGCGAGAACTAATGAAAAACTGTTTTTT
CASAQTARTNEKLFF
>-|TRBJ2-5|TRBV30|-
TGTGCCTGGAGCCAAACGGTGGGGGGCGTGGGTTGGGAGACCCAGTACTTC
CAWSQTVGGVGWETQYF
>TRBD2|TRBJ2-7|TRBV4-1|-
TGCGCCAGCAGCCAGGGGGGGACCTGGAGTCAGCAGTACTTC
CASSQGGTWSQQYF
>-|TRBJ1-1|TRBV30|few
TGTGCCTGGAGTAGAGGGAGGGAAACTGAAGCTTTCTTT
CAWSRGRETEAFF
>TRBD1|TRBJ1-1|TRBV4-2|-
TGTGCCAGCAGCCAGATAGGACAGGGGGCATATACTGAAGCTTTCTTT
CASSQIGQGAYTEAFF
>-|TRBJ1-1|TRBV29-1|few
TGCAGCGCCGGTCCGGGCTGGGGGATGAACACTGAAGCTTTCTTT
CSAGPGWGMNTEAFF
>-|TRBJ2-5|TRBV5-1|-
TGCGCCAGCAGCTGGGCCGAGACCCAGTACTTC
CASSWAETQYF
>-|TRBJ2-7|TRBV27|-
TGTGCCAGCAGTGCAGGGTTATGGGAGGACGAGCAGTACTTC
CASSAGLWEDEQYF
>-|TRBJ1-2|TRBV5-1|-
TGCGCCAGCAGCTTAAATACAGGGAACTATGGCTACACCTTC
CASSLNTGNYGYTF
>-|TRBJ1-1|TRBV15|-
TGTGCCACCAGTGCAGGGTCCCCTGAAGCTTTCTTT
CATSAGSPEAFF
>-|TRBJ1-5|TRBV4-1|-
TGCGCCAGCAGCCAAGATGCCGATTGGGTCCAGCCCCAGCATTTT
CASSQDADWVQPQHF
>TRBD2|TRBJ2-2|TRBV2|-
TGTGCCAGCAGTGGAGGACTAGCGGTCACCGGGGAGCTGTTTTTT
CASSGGLAVTGELFF
>TRBD1|TRBJ2-5|TRBV29-1|-
TGCAGCGCGGGACAGGGAATGGAGACCCAGTACTTC
CSAGQGMETQYF
>TRBD2|TRBJ2-1|TRBV5-1|-
TGCGCCAGCAGCAAGCGGGAGGGGGACAATGAGCAGTTCTTC
CASSKREGDNEQFF
>-|TRBJ1-5|TRBV28|-
TGTGCCAGCAGCCGGGGTCGTTTTAGGGATTACAGCAATCAGCCCCAGCATTTT
CASSRGRFRDYSNQPQHF
>TRBD1|TRBJ1-4|TRBV5-1|-
TGCGCCAGGAGGACAGGGAGTGGGGAAAAACTGTTTTTT
CARRTGSGEKLFF
>-|TRBJ1-1|TRBV2|-
TGTGCCAGCAGAGGTAGGTGGGTGAACACTGAAGCTTTCTTT
CASRGRWVNTEAFF
>TRBD1|TRBJ1-2|TRBV27|-
TGTGCCAGCAGTCCGACAGGGGGTAGCGGCTACACCTTC
CASSPTGGSGYTF
>-|TRBJ2-5|TRBV19|-
TGTGCCAGTAGCGATATCAGGGGAACTCAAGAGACCCAGTACTTC
CASSDIRGTQETQYF
>-|TRBJ1-1|TRBV2|-
TGTGCCAGCAGTGAAGCGAGAGGGACAACCGAAGCTTTCTTT
CASSEARGTTEAFF
>-|TRBJ2-1|TRBV29-1|-
TGCAGCGTTCGGGGACCCCAACTCCAGGAGCAGTTCTTC
CSVRGPQLQEQFF
>-|TRBJ2-3|TRBV4-2|-
TGTGCCAGCAGCCCAGGGCGGACCACAGATACGCAGTATTTT
CASSPGRTTDTQYF
>TRBD2|TRBJ2-3|TRBV5-6|-
TGTGCCAGCAGCTTGTGGCTAGCGGGATTTTGGGCTCTCACAGATACGCAGTATTTT
CASSLWLAGFWALTDTQYF
>TRBD2|TRBJ2-7|TRBV5-1|-
TGCGCCAGCAGCCCAACTAGCGGTCGGGCCTACGAGCAGTACTTC
CASSPTSGRAYEQYF
>-|TRBJ2-7|TRBV19|-
TGTGCCAGTAGTAATTTCTACGAGCAGTACTTC
CASSNFYEQYF
>TRBD1|TRBJ1-2|TRBV4-1|-
TGCGCCAGCAGCCGTGACAGGGGCTATGGCTACACCTTC
CASSRDRGYGYTF
>-|TRBJ1-1|TRBV4-3|-
TGCGCCAGCAGCCAAGATTTTGGGTCCGGCGAAAACACTGAAGCTTTCTTT
CASSQDFGSGENTEAFF
>-|TRBJ2-1|TRBV4-2|-
TGTGCCAGCAGCCCTTACCTAGCGAGCTACAATGAGCAGTTCTTC
CASSPYLASYNEQFF
>-|TRBJ2-3|TRBV11-2|-
TGTGCCAGCAGCTTTATTCCACAGGGCGTAACGGGAGATACGCAGTATTTT
CASSFIPQGVTGDTQYF
>TRBD1|TRBJ1-1|TRBV27|-
TGTGCCAGCAGCCCTCTTCTCTCGACAGGGAGAACTGAAGCTTTCTTT
CASSPLLSTGRTEAFF
>TRBD2|TRBJ2-2|TRBV19|-
TGTGCCAGTAGTTCTAGCGGGGCGAACACCGGGGAGCTGTTTTTT
CASSSSGANTGELFF
>TRBD2|TRBJ2-2|TRBV27|-
TGTGCCAGCAGTTTATCGAGAGGGACTACGAACACCGGGGAGCTGTTTTTT
CASSLSRGTTNTGELFF
>-|TRBJ1-5|TRBV9|-
TGTGCCAGCAGCAAAGGGGGGGGAGACAATCAGCCCCAGCATTTT
CASSKGGGDNQPQHF
>-|TRBJ2-7|TRBV9|-
TGTGCCAGCAGCTCTCGGGACTCCTACGAGCAGTACTTC
CASSSRDSYEQYF
>-|TRBJ2-7|TRBV29-1|-
TGCAGCGTTGTGGTTAGCTCCTACGAGCAGTACTTC
CSVVVSSYEQYF
>-|TRBJ1-5|TRBV4-1|-
TGCGCCAGCAGCCGAGACAGTAGCGATCAGCCCCAGCATTTT
CASSRDSSDQPQHF
>-|TRBJ2-4|TRBV19|-
TGTGCCAGTAGTATCATACAGGCCGGCAAAAACATTCAGTACTTC
CASSIIQAGKNIQYF